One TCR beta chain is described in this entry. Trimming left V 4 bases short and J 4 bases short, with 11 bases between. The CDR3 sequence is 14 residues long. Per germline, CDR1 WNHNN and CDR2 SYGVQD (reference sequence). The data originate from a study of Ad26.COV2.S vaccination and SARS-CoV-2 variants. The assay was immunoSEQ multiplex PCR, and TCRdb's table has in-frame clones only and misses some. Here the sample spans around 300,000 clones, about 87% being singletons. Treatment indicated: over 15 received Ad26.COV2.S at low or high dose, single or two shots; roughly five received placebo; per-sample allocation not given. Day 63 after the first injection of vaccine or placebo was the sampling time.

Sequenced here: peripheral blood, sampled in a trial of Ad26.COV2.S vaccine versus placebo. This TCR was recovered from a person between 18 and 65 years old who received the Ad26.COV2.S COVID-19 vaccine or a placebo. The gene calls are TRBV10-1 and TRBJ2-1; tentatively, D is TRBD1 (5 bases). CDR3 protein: CASSGQKFYNEQFF. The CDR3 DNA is TGCGCCAGCAGTGGACAGAAATTTTACAATGAGCAGTTCTTC.